Listed below are T cell receptor beta chains from one sample, sequenced in a study of blood T cell repertoires in COVID-19. Using immunoSEQ multiplex PCR, the repertoire was profiled, and TCRdb retains in-frame clones only, with some absent. The table shows tens of thousands of clones, with around 91% occurring only once. The source material was peripheral blood. The receptors come from a woman aged 55-69 years with active COVID-19. CDR3s include the opening cysteine and the closing phenylalanine or tryptophan. A D gene is named only where the DNA matches it firmly.

j_call d_call v_call cdr3_nt cdr3_aa
TRBJ2-7 NA TRBV12-3/TRBV12-4 TGTGCCAGCAGAACGGAGGCGGCCCACGAGCAGTACTTC CASRTEAAHEQYF
TRBJ1-1 NA TRBV3-1/TRBV3-2 TGTGCCAGCAGCCAAGTGGGAGGCACTGAAGCTTTCTTT CASSQVGGTEAFF
TRBJ2-1 NA TRBV5-5 TGTGCCAGCAGCTCACCAGCGAGCTCCTACAATGAGCAGTTCTTC CASSSPASSYNEQFF
TRBJ1-2 TRBD1 TRBV10-3 TGTGCCATCAGGGACTTTTTGACAGGGGGATGGTATGGCTACACCTTC CAIRDFLTGGWYGYTF
TRBJ2-3 NA TRBV5-1 TGCGCCAGCAGCGCACAGGCCGCAGGCCTAAGCACAGATACGCAGTATTTT CASSAQAAGLSTDTQYF
TRBJ1-2 TRBD1 TRBV7-9 TGTGCCAGCAGCTACCCGGGACAGGGGTCTTTCTACACCTTC CASSYPGQGSFYTF
TRBJ2-5 TRBD2 TRBV7-6 TGTGCCAGCAGCCGACTACCGGGACTAGCGGGGGAGAATTACCAAGAGACCCTGTACTTC CASSRLPGLAGENYQETLYF
TRBJ1-4 NA TRBV25-1 TGTGCCAGCAGTCGGTCTGAACCTAATGAAAAACTGTTTTTT CASSRSEPNEKLFF
TRBJ2-1 TRBD2 TRBV7-8 TGTGCCAGCAGCTCCGTTTATAGCGGGGTTCACAATGAGCAGTTCTTC CASSSVYSGVHNEQFF
TRBJ1-5 NA TRBV27 TGTGCCAGCAGTCCCGGGGGAGGGCGAGCCCAGCATTTT CASSPGGGRAQHF
TRBJ1-3 NA TRBV18 TGTGCCAGCTCACCACCGGTCTCGGGGTTGGATGGAAACACCATATATTTT CASSPPVSGLDGNTIYF
TRBJ2-1 NA TRBV13 TGTGCCAGCAGCTTAGGCAAGACTTCTGAGCAGTTCTTC CASSLGKTSEQFF
TRBJ2-1 NA TRBV18 TGTGCCAGCTCACTCGCGTCAGGGGCATCAGGAAATGAGCAGTTCTTC CASSLASGASGNEQFF
TRBJ2-7 TRBD1 TRBV19 TGTGCCAGTAGTATTACCGGGACAGGGGGCGACGAGCAGTACTTC CASSITGTGGDEQYF
TRBJ1-2 TRBD1 TRBV3-1/TRBV3-2 TGTGCCAGCAGCCATACCGGGACAGGGGGCTATGGCTACACCTTC CASSHTGTGGYGYTF
TRBJ1-4 TRBD1 TRBV9 TGTGCCAGCAGCCAGGCGGGACAGGGAAATGAAAAACTGTTTTTT CASSQAGQGNEKLFF
TRBJ2-3 NA TRBV19 TGTGCCACTAGGGCTGCAAGCACAGATACGCAGTATTTT CATRAASTDTQYF